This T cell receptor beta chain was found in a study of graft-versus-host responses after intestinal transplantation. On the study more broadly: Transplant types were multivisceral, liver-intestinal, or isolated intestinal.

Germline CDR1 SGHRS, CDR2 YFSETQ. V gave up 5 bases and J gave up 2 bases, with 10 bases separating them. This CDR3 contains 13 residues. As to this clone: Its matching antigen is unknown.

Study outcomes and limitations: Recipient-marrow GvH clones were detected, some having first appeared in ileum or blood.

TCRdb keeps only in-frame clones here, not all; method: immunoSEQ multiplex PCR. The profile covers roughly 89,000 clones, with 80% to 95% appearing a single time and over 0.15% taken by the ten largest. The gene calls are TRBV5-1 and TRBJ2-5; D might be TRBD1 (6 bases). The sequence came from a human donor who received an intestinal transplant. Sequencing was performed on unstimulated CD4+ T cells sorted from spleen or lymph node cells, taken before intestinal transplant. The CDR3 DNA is TGCGCCAGCAGACAGGGAATTCAAGAGACCCAGTACTTC. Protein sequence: CASRQGIQETQYF.